This T cell receptor beta chain was profiled in a study of post-analysis software for immune sequencing data. Points from the study as a whole: About 5 TRBV segments appeared more often in patients than in controls, and TRBV5-6, TRBV5-1 and TRBV20-1 were among these. Those samples that were prepared in the same batch co-clustered strongly by F measure.

Built from TCR beta cDNA, the libraries had unique molecular identifiers in them. Input amounts of roughly 0.85 to 11 million T cells were used. These gave roughly 0.5 million cDNA molecules, so each molecule approximated one T cell. MiXCR was run by TCRdb on the PCR reads, yielding one entry per CDR3 protein. The sample has 750,000 to 950,000 distinct CDR3 sequences, 53% seen once. Trimming removed 0 bases at V and 0 bases at J, with 6 bases between. The CDR3 contains 14 residues. The germline CDR1 and CDR2 sequences are DFQATT and SNEGSKA (reference sequence). In the case of this clonotype: Its antigen is unidentified.

The V and J genes are TRBV20-1 and TRBJ2-1; the D is unclear. The TCR was taken from a girl aged 5-17 years with multiple sclerosis. What was sequenced was blood. This chain's CDR3 is CSARDISSYNEQFF. The CDR3 DNA is TGCAGTGCTAGAGATATAAGCTCCTACAATGAGCAGTTCTTC.